This is a list of T cell receptor beta chains from one sample in a study of blood T cell repertoires in COVID-19. Profiling relied on immunoSEQ multiplex PCR, and the TCRdb table lists in-frame clones only, not all of them. This table has over 120,000 clones, around 90% appearing once. The sample was peripheral blood. The receptors here all came from a woman aged 50 to 65 with acute or convalescent COVID-19. The CDR3 runs from the conserved cysteine through the conserved F or W. D genes are given only for firm matches. The listing skips clone size in some rows; elsewhere it reads once, few, many or a size class.

D gene	V gene	J gene	clone size	CDR3 protein	CDR3 DNA
TRBD2	TRBV29-1	TRBJ2-1	.	CSVTSGGDVYNEQFF	TGCAGCGTAACTAGCGGGGGGGATGTCTACAATGAGCAGTTCTTC
.	TRBV15	TRBJ2-1	.	CATSRDRGIWDNEQFF	TGTGCCACCAGCAGAGATCGAGGAATTTGGGACAATGAGCAGTTCTTC
TRBD1	TRBV5-6	TRBJ2-1	.	CASSPTGWSYNEQFF	TGTGCCAGCAGCCCGACAGGGTGGTCCTACAATGAGCAGTTCTTC
TRBD2	TRBV2	TRBJ2-1	.	CASSAPGLVTNEQFF	TGTGCCAGCAGCGCCCCGGGACTAGTTACCAATGAGCAGTTCTTC
TRBD1	TRBV18	TRBJ2-7	once	CASSPGTDEQYF	TGTGCCAGCTCTCCTGGGACAGACGAGCAGTACTTC
TRBD1	TRBV19	TRBJ2-2	.	CASSPTTGRPGELFF	TGTGCCAGTAGTCCGACGACAGGGCGGCCCGGGGAGCTGTTTTTT
TRBD1	TRBV19	TRBJ2-7	.	CASSEDRGGTYEQYF	TGTGCCAGTAGTGAGGACAGGGGGGGCACCTACGAGCAGTACTTC
.	TRBV4-1	TRBJ1-5	few	CASSQGQSNQPQHF	TGCGCCAGCAGCCAAGGACAGAGCAATCAGCCCCAGCATTTT
.	TRBV18	TRBJ1-2	.	CASSPGRETYGYTF	TGTGCCAGCTCACCTGGACGGGAAACCTATGGCTACACCTTC
.	TRBV12-5	TRBJ1-1	.	CASVIGDTEAFF	TGTGCTAGTGTTATCGGGGACACTGAAGCTTTCTTT
TRBD2	TRBV28	TRBJ2-3	.	CASSFRLADTQYF	TGTGCCAGCAGTTTTCGACTAGCGGATACGCAGTATTTT
TRBD2	TRBV20-1	TRBJ2-7	.	CSASRGRAVNEQYF	TGCAGTGCTAGTCGGGGGAGGGCCGTGAACGAGCAGTACTTC
.	TRBV19	TRBJ1-1	.	CASSIDRFTEAFF	TGTGCCAGTAGTATAGACAGGTTCACTGAAGCTTTCTTT
TRBD1	TRBV19	TRBJ1-2	.	CASSKGTGGYGYTF	TGTGCCAGTAGTAAAGGGACAGGAGGCTATGGCTACACCTTC
.	TRBV3-1/TRBV3-2	TRBJ1-4	.	CASSPPPGDREKLFF	TGTGCCAGCAGCCCCCCCCCAGGGGACCGTGAAAAACTGTTTTTT
.	TRBV6-5	TRBJ2-1	.	CASSEVPYNEQFF	TGTGCCAGTTCCGAGGTCCCCTACAATGAGCAGTTCTTC
.	TRBV7-2	TRBJ2-7	.	CATFTRNHEQYF	TGTGCCACCTTCACTAGGAACCACGAGCAGTACTTC
TRBD2	TRBV7-6	TRBJ2-3	once	CASSLLAGGLDTQYF	TGTGCCAGCAGCTTACTAGCGGGGGGGCTGGATACGCAGTATTTT
.	TRBV7-8	TRBJ2-7	.	CASSLDRRGAEQYF	TGTGCCAGCAGCTTAGACAGGCGAGGAGCCGAGCAGTACTTC
.	TRBV18	TRBJ2-2	.	CASSPSVTGELFF	TGTGCCAGCTCACCTTCAGTCACCGGGGAGCTGTTTTTT
TRBD1	TRBV24-1	TRBJ2-7	.	CATSRDRGSGEQYF	TGTGCCACCAGCCGGGACAGGGGGTCCGGCGAGCAGTACTTC
.	TRBV7-3	TRBJ2-3	.	CASSLSGGPGDTQYF	TGTGCCAGCAGCTTAAGCGGGGGCCCCGGAGATACGCAGTATTTT
.	TRBV7-2	TRBJ2-3	.	CASSFGLTSTDTQYF	TGTGCCAGCAGCTTCGGACTCACTAGCACAGATACGCAGTATTTT
.	TRBV7-3	TRBJ2-5	.	CASSLAGIQETQYF	TGTGCCAGCAGCTTAGCGGGGATACAAGAGACCCAGTACTTC
TRBD1	TRBV6-5	TRBJ1-4	.	CASSQSRGRGEKLFF	TGTGCCAGCAGTCAGAGCAGGGGGCGCGGTGAAAAACTGTTTTTT
TRBD1	TRBV6-5	TRBJ2-7	.	CASRGDSYYEQYF	TGTGCCAGCAGGGGGGACAGTTACTACGAGCAGTACTTC
.	TRBV4-1	TRBJ2-7	.	CASSQVGGGGYEQYF	TGCGCCAGCAGCCAAGTTGGAGGGGGCGGTTACGAGCAGTACTTC
.	TRBV4-1	TRBJ1-3	.	CASSQEEGRPWSGNTIYF	TGCGCCAGCAGCCAAGAAGAAGGGAGACCCTGGTCTGGAAACACCATATATTTT
.	TRBV24-1	TRBJ1-2	once	CATSDGVGYTF	TGTGCCACCAGTGACGGGGTCGGCTACACCTTC
TRBD2	TRBV10-3	TRBJ2-7	.	CAISEWGTSGDYEQYF	TGTGCCATCAGTGAGTGGGGGACTAGCGGGGACTACGAGCAGTACTTC